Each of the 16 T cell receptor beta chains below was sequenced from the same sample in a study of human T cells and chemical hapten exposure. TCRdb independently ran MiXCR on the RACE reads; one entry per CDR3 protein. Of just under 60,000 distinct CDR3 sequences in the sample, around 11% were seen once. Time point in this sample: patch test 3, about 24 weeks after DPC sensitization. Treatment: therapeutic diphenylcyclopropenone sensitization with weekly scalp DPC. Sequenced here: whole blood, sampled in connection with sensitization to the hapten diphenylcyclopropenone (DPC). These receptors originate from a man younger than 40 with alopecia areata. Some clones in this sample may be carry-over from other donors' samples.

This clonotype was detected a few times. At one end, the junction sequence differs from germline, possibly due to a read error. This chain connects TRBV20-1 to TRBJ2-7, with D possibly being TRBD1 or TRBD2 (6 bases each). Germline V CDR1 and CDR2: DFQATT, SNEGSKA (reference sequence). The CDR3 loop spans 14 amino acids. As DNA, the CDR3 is TGCAGTGCTCGAGAGGGGGGACATGGGATCAAGCAGTACTTC. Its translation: CSAREGGHGIKQYF.

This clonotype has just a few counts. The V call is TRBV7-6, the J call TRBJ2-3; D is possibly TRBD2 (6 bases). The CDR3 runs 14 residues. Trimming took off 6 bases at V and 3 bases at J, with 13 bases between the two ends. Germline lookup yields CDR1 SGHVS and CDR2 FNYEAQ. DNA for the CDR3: TGTGCCAGCAGTTCGTGGGAGGCGACAGATACGCAGTATTTT. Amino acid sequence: CASSSWEATDTQYF.

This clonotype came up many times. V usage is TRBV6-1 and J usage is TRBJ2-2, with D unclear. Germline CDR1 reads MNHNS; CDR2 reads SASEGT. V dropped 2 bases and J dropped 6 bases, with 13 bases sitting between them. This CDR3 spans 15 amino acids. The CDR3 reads CASSEKGIEPGELFF. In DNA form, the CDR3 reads TGTGCCAGCAGTGAAAAGGGTATAGAACCCGGGGAGCTGTTTTTT.

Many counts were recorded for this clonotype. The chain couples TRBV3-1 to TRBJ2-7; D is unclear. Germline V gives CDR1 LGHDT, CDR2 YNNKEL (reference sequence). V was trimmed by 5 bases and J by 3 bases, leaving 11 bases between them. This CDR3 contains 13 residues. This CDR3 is CASSSGRDYEQYF. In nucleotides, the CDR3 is TGTGCCAGCAGCTCCGGAAGGGACTACGAGCAGTACTTC.

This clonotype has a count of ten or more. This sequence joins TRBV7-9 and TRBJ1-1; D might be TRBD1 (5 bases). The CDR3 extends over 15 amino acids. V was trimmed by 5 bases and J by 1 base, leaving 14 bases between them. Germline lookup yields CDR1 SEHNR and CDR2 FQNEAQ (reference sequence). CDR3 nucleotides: TGTGCCAGCAGCGCACGTATGGGGCCGAACACTGAAGCTTTCTTT. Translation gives CASSARMGPNTEAFF.

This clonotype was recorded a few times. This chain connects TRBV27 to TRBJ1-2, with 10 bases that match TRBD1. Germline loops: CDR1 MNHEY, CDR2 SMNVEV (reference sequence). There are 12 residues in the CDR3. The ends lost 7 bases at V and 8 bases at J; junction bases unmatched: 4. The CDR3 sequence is CASKTGGEGYTF. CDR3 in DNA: TGTGCCAGCAAGACAGGGGGCGAGGGCTACACCTTC.

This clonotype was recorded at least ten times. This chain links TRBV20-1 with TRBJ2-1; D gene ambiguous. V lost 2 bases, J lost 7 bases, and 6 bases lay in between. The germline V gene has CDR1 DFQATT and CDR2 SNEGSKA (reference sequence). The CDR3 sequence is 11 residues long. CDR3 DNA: TGCAGTGCTAGAACCCATAATGAGCAGTTCTTC. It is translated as CSARTHNEQFF.

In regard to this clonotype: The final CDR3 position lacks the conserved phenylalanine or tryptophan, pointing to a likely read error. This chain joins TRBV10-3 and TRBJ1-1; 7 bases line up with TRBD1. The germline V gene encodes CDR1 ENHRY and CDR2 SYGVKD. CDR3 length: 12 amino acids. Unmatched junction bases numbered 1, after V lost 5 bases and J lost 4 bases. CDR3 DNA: TGTGCCATCAGTTACAGGGGCACTGAAGCTTTCCTT. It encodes CAISYRGTEAFL.

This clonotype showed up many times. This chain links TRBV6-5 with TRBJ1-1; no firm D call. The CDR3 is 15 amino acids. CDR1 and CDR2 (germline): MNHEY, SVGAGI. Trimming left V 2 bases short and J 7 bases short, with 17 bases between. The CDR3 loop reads CASSYRGSVYSEAFF. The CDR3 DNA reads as TGTGCCAGCAGTTACCGCGGCTCGGTTTATAGTGAAGCTTTCTTT.

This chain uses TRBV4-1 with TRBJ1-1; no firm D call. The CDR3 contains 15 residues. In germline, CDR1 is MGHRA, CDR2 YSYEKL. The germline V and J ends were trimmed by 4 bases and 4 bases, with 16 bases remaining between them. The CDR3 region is CASSPGIQSGTEAFF. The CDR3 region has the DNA TGCGCCAGCAGCCCTGGGATCCAGTCGGGCACTGAAGCTTTCTTT.

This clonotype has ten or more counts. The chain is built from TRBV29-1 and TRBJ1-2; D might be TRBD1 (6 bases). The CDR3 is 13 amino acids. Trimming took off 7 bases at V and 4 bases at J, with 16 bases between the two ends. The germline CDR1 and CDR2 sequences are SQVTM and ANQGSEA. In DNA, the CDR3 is TGCAGCGCCGGGACACCTTTATCCTATGGCTACACCTTC. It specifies CSAGTPLSYGYTF.

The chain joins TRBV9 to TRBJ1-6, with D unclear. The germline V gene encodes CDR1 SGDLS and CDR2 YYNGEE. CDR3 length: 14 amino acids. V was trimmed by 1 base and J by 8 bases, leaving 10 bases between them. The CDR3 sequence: CASSVRPGHSPLHF. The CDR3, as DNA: TGTGCCAGCAGCGTACGGCCCGGGCATTCACCCCTCCACTTT.

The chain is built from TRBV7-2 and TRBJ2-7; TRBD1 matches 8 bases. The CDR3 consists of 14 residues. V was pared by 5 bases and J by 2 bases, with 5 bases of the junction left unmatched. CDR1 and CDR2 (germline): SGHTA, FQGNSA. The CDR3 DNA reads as TGTGCCAGCAGCCCGGGACAGGACACCTACGAGCAGTACTTC. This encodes CASSPGQDTYEQYF. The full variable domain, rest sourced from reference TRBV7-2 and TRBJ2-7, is GAGVSQSPSNKVTEKGKDVELRCDPISGHTALYWYRQSLGQGLEFLIYFQGNSAPDKSGLPSDRFSAERTGGSVSTLTIQRTQQEDSAVYLCASSPGQDTYEQYFGPGTRLTVT.

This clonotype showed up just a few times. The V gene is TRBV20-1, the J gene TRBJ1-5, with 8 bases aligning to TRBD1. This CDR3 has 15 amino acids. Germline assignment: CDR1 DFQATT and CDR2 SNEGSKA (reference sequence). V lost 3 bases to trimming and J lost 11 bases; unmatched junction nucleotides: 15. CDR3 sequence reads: CSARSPGTGLEAQHF. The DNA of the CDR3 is TGCAGTGCTAGGTCACCCGGGACAGGCTTGGAGGCCCAGCATTTT.

CDR3 in DNA: TGTGCCAGCAGTCGAATAACAGGTTACGAGCAGTACTTC. This sequence encodes CASSRITGYEQYF. This chain joins TRBV27 and TRBJ2-7, with a tentative D call TRBD1 (5 bases). The CDR3 runs 13 residues. V dropped 5 bases and J dropped 4 bases, with 12 bases sitting between them. Germline assignment: CDR1 MNHEY and CDR2 SMNVEV (reference sequence).

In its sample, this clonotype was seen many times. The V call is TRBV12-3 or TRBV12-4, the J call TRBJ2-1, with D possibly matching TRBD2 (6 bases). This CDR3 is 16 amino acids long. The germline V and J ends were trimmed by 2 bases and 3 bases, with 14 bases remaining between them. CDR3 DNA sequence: TGTGCCAGCAGTTTATTAGGCGGGGCCAACTACAATGAGCAGTTCTTC. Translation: CASSLLGGANYNEQFF.